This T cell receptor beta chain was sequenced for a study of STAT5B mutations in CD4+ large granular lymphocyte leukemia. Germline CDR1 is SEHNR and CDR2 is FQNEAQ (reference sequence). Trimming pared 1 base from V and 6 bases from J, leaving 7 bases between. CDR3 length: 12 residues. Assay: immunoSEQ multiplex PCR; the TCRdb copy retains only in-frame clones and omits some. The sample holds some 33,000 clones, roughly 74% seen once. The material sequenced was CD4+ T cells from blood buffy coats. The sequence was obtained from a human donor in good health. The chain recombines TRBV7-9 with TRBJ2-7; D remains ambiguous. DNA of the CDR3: TGTGCCAGCAGCTTAGAGGTTGGCGAGCAGTACTTC. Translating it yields CASSLEVGEQYF.